This T cell receptor (beta chain) was sequenced during a study of CD8+CD57+ T cells in acquired aplastic anemia. Study-wide background: Each DNA sample taken from sorted CD4+ and CD8+ cells came to about 3.2 ug on average.

Patients chosen for sequencing had CD8+CD57+ cells that had expanded, as shown by flow cytometry. Study-wide results and limits: Patients did not significantly differ from controls in CD8+ Simpson's diversity.

Per germline, CDR1 ENHRY and CDR2 SYGVKD. CDR3 size: 14 residues. V shed 4 bases and J shed 1 base, with 10 bases lying between them. This clonotype was observed at least ten times. As yet, its antigen is unknown. Genomic DNA templated the TCR beta VDJ and CDR3 profiling. TCRdb independently ran MiXCR on the reads; one entry per CDR3 protein. The sample lists around 190,000 distinct CDR3 sequences, approximately 48% occurring once. The source is a human donor with aplastic anemia. This chain connects TRBV10-3 to TRBJ1-2, with D possibly matching TRBD1 (5 bases). Sequenced material: sorted CD4+, CD8+, or CD8+CD57+ T cells (not recorded which) from PBMCs. CDR3 bases: TGTGCCATCAGTGCGGACACCCTTAACTATGGCTACACCTTC. Its protein is CAISADTLNYGYTF.